The T cell receptor (beta chain) under discussion was sequenced for a study of blood T cell repertoires in COVID-19. Background on the study: COVID-19 samples, acute and convalescent, were from the United States, Italy and Spain. T cells, B-cell-depleted T cells, or PBMCs supplied cDNA or gDNA.

This clone was seen only once. Germline V gene lookup returns CDR1 SGHDT and CDR2 YYEEEE. This CDR3 spans 19 amino acids. V lost 3 bases to trimming and J lost 7 bases; unmatched junction nucleotides: 15. Study processing details: Estimated nucleated cell counts came from reference gene primer amplification. Clones were sequenced by immunoSEQ multiplex PCR, and TCRdb holds only the in-frame ones, with some missing. From that table come the V and J calls and clone size; the DNA was used to work out D and trimming. The table has 90,000 to 100,000 clones, 70% to 80% seen once; the top ten hold around 22%.

This sequence joins TRBV5-6 and TRBJ2-2; 13 bases are shared with TRBD2. The specimen was peripheral blood. The origin of this receptor is a man between 65 and 85 years old with acute or convalescent COVID-19. CDR3 sequence (DNA): TGTGCCAGCAGCTCGAGGGAAGGGGGACTAGCGGGGTCATACGGGGAGCTGTTTTTT. Translation gives CASSSREGGLAGSYGELFF.